These 20 T cell receptor beta chains came from one sample sequenced in a study of blood T cells in healthy people across ages. PCR was performed a second time for roughly 7 to 11 cycles using a sample-barcoded 5' primer and a J-beta primer mix. TCRdb re-called the 5' RACE reads through MiXCR, storing one row per CDR3 protein. Of about 620,000 distinct CDR3 sequences in the sample, 52% are singletons; the top ten hold approximately 15%. Sequencing input: blood. These receptors all stem from a woman aged 80 or older in good health.

The gene calls are TRBV3-1 and TRBJ1-2; 7 bases fit TRBD1. From germline, CDR1 is LGHDT and CDR2 YNNKEL (reference sequence). The CDR3 spans 14 residues. Unmatched junction bases numbered 7, after V lost 3 bases and J lost 6 bases. For the CDR3, the DNA is TGTGCCAGCAGCCATCCCCCGACAGGGAATGGCTACACCTTC. It is translated as CASSHPPTGNGYTF. The variable domain in full, with the rest retrieved from reference TRBV3-1 and TRBJ1-2, is DTAVSQTPKYLVTQMGNDKSIKCEQNLGHDTMYWYKQDSKKFLKIMFSYNNKELIINETVPNRFSPKSPDKAHLNLHINSLELGDSAVYFCASSHPPTGNGYTFGSGTRLTVV.

Worth noting for this clonotype: The final CDR3 position lacks the conserved phenylalanine or tryptophan, pointing to a likely read error. J is TRBJ2-6 and V is TRBV20-1; D is uncertain. V was cut by 0 bases and J by 0 bases, with 3 bases left in between. The CDR3 is 14 amino acids. CDR1 is DFQATT and CDR2 is SNEGSKA in the germline V gene (reference sequence). The CDR3 DNA reads TGCAGTGCTAGAGATCGCTCTGGGGCCAACGTCCTGACTTTG. It translates to CSARDRSGANVLTL.

Only a few counts were recorded for this clonotype. This sequence joins TRBV7-2 and TRBJ2-1; perhaps TRBD1 as D (5 bases). V was clipped by 4 bases and J by 2 bases, with 21 bases between them. The CDR3 is 18 amino acids. Germline V lookup: CDR1 SGHTA, CDR2 FQGNSA. The DNA of the CDR3 is TGTGCCAGCAGCTCACCACCAGGGCGGTTCGCGGCCTACAATGAGCAGTTCTTC. As protein: CASSSPPGRFAAYNEQFF.

The genes are TRBV7-3 and TRBJ2-1; 11 nucleotides match TRBD1. The germline V gene has CDR1 SGHTA and CDR2 FQGTGA. This CDR3 region has 20 residues. V shed 5 bases, J shed 9 bases, and the junction held 24 bases outside the gene matches. The DNA for the CDR3 is TGTGCCAGCAGCCTTATGGTTTCTGCTGAGGGGGACAGGGGGTACGCTGAGCAGTTCTTC. Protein sequence: CASSLMVSAEGDRGYAEQFF. The full variable domain, in which reference TRBV7-3 and TRBJ2-1 provide the parts outside the CDR3, is GAGVSQTPSNKVTEKGKYVELRCDPISGHTALYWYRQSLGQGPEFLIYFQGTGAADDSGLPNDRFFAVRPEGSVSTLKIQRTERGDSAVYLCASSLMVSAEGDRGYAEQFFGPGTRLTVL.

The chain recombines TRBV4-1 with TRBJ1-2, with D maybe TRBD1 (6 bases). Germline V lookup: CDR1 MGHRA, CDR2 YSYEKL. The CDR3 loop spans 15 amino acids. Trimming left V 0 bases short and J 4 bases short, with 12 bases between. CDR3 sequence reads: CASSQDVGGLYGYTF. CDR3 DNA: TGCGCCAGCAGCCAAGATGTTGGGGGCCTCTATGGCTACACCTTC.

This clonotype occurred a few times. This sequence joins TRBV29-1 and TRBJ2-1; D unresolved. The CDR3 runs to 13 residues. Germline CDR1 is SQVTM and CDR2 is ANQGSEA. V lost 5 bases and J 3 bases, leaving 11 bases between the germline ends. CDR3 in amino acids: CSVSERDYNEQFF. The CDR3 nucleotides read TGCAGCGTTAGCGAGAGAGACTACAATGAGCAGTTCTTC.

In this sample, this clonotype turned up many times. The V call is TRBV20-1, the J call TRBJ2-7; D is perhaps TRBD1 or TRBD2 (6 bases each). The CDR3 has 12 residues. The V gene lost 5 bases and the J gene lost 3 bases, with 11 bases spanning the gap. From germline, CDR1 is DFQATT and CDR2 SNEGSKA (reference sequence). CDR3 sequence reads: CSAGGTSYEQYF. The CDR3 DNA is TGCAGTGCTGGCGGGACAAGCTACGAGCAGTACTTC.

In its sample, this clonotype was seen many times. The gene calls are TRBV29-1 and TRBJ2-7, with TRBD2 matching over 8 bases. The germline V gene encodes CDR1 SQVTM and CDR2 ANQGSEA. The CDR3 covers 13 residues. Trimming removed 8 bases from V and 4 bases from J; junction bases left unmatched: 10. This chain's CDR3 is CSFAGGLGYEQYF. As DNA, the CDR3 is TGCAGCTTTGCTGGGGGACTAGGGTACGAGCAGTACTTC.

The chain employs TRBV12-3 or TRBV12-4 and TRBJ2-6; 10 nucleotides align to TRBD1. This CDR3 region has 13 residues. The V gene end was trimmed by 7 bases and the J gene end by 16 bases; junction bases not matched to a gene: 10. CDR3 nucleotide sequence: TGTGCCAGCACCCTGACAGGGGGCGGCCCGCTGACTTTC. Its protein is CASTLTGGGPLTF.

This clonotype has at least ten counts. This chain joins TRBV6-5 and TRBJ2-1, with a possible D match to TRBD2 (5 bases). Germline V gene data show CDR1 as MNHEY and CDR2 as SVGAGI. The CDR3 consists of 15 residues. Trimming shortened V by 6 bases and J by 10 bases, and 22 bases separated the two germline ends. The chain's CDR3 is CASSHYAEGLGEQFF. DNA of the CDR3: TGTGCCAGCAGCCACTACGCAGAGGGCTTGGGGGAGCAGTTCTTC.

The V and J genes are TRBV20-1 and TRBJ1-1; D is undetermined. This CDR3 contains 13 residues. The V gene's germline CDR1 is DFQATT and CDR2 SNEGSKA (reference sequence). The CDR3 spells CTVEAGLNTEAFF. The CDR3 nucleotides read TGCACCGTAGAGGCGGGTCTGAACACTGAAGCTTTCTTT.

CDR3 sequence: CASSWGTGDGKNIQYF. The CDR3 coding sequence is TGTGCCAGCAGCTGGGGAACAGGGGATGGCAAAAACATTCAGTACTTC. V and J are TRBV7-9 and TRBJ2-5, with 7 bases matching TRBD1. Matching the DNA end better, TRBJ2-4 makes the J call doubtful. Germline CDR1 is SEHNR and CDR2 is FQNEAQ (reference sequence). The CDR3 loop spans 16 amino acids.

This clonotype was recorded only once. DNA of the CDR3: TGTGCCAGCAGCTTATCGGCTAGCGGGGGCCTTACGTACAATGAGCAGTTCTTC. Encoded protein: CASSLSASGGLTYNEQFF. This chain links TRBV7-8 with TRBJ2-1, with 10 bases lining up with TRBD2. CDR3 length: 18 amino acids. With V trimmed by 2 bases and J by 4 bases, 11 bases remained unmatched. Per germline, CDR1 SGHVS and CDR2 FQNEAQ.

The chain couples TRBV28 to TRBJ2-7; D is undetermined. The germline gives CDR1 MDHEN, CDR2 SYDVKM. The V gene lost 5 bases and the J gene lost 5 bases, with 7 bases spanning the gap. CDR3 length: 11 residues. CDR3 nucleotide sequence: TGTGCCAGCAGTAATTACGACGAGCAGTACTTC. The encoded protein is CASSNYDEQYF.

This chain links TRBV4-2 with TRBJ2-3; unclear D gene. The germline V and J ends were trimmed by 0 bases and 8 bases, with 6 bases remaining between them. Germline V CDR1 and CDR2: LGHNA, YNFKEQ. The CDR3 runs 12 residues. In DNA form, the CDR3 reads TGTGCCAGCAGCCAAGAACGCGGTACGCAGTATTTT. It is translated as CASSQERGTQYF.

This chain uses TRBV20-1 with TRBJ2-2; no clear D gene. Trimming took 1 base from V and 8 from J, leaving 8 bases between them. This CDR3 has 12 amino acids. Per germline, CDR1 DFQATT and CDR2 SNEGSKA (reference sequence). Here the CDR3 reads CSARAPPGELFF. The CDR3 DNA is TGCAGTGCTAGAGCCCCCCCAGGGGAGCTGTTTTTT.

This clonotype occurred many times. This chain uses TRBV20-1 with TRBJ2-5; TRBD2 matches at 10 bases. From germline, CDR1 is DFQATT and CDR2 SNEGSKA (reference sequence). The CDR3 totals 15 residues. V was pared by 1 base and J by 1 base, with 3 bases of the junction left unmatched. The CDR3 DNA reads TGCAGTGCTAGAGGCAAGCGGGGGGGCCAAGAGACCCAGTACTTC. This gives the protein CSARGKRGGQETQYF.

This clonotype was recorded many times. The chain has TRBV18 and TRBJ2-1, with a weak D call TRBD2 (6 bases). The CDR3 covers 17 residues. CDR1 is KGHSH, CDR2 LQKENI, per germline. Deletions cut 2 bases from V and 5 bases from J, with 19 bases between. The CDR3 nucleotides read TGTGCCAGCTCACCAAATCGCGGAGGGTTGACGGACAATGAGCAGTTCTTC. It specifies CASSPNRGGLTDNEQFF.

A note on this clonotype: Just one base apart from a much larger clone, this may be a read error. The V call is TRBV6-6, the J call TRBJ2-4; 7 bases align to TRBD2. The V gene's germline CDR1 is MNHNY and CDR2 SVGAGI (reference sequence). Trimming took 6 bases from V and 7 from J; bases not matched to a gene: 3. This CDR3 contains 12 residues. CDR3 sequence reads: CASRREGNIQYF. CDR3 in DNA: TGTGCCAGCAGGAGGGAGGGGAACATTCAGTACTTC.

This clonotype was observed many times. The gene calls are TRBV20-1 and TRBJ2-1, with 14 positions matching TRBD2. V lost 1 base and J lost 3; bases outside the gene matches: 2. The germline CDR1 and CDR2 sequences are DFQATT and SNEGSKA (reference sequence). CDR3 length: 16 amino acids. CDR3 in DNA: TGCAGTGCTAGAGGGACTAGCGGGAGGTTCTACAATGAGCAGTTCTTC. Its protein product is CSARGTSGRFYNEQFF.